These 12 T cell receptor beta chains were all obtained from the same sample, sequenced in a study of cytomegalovirus exposure and HLA in healthy donors. In the PCR, 60 Vbeta and 13 Jbeta primers were used. The assay was immunoSEQ multiplex PCR, and TCRdb's table has in-frame clones only and misses some. The table shows over 50,000 clones, with roughly 77% occurring only once. The sequencing sample was made of PBMCs. The receptors here all came from a female donor in good health and CMV-seronegative.

Here the CDR3 reads CASSVGERTDTQYF. DNA for the CDR3: TGTGCCAGCAGCGTCGGGGAGCGCACAGATACGCAGTATTTT. The V and J genes are TRBV9 and TRBJ2-3; TRBD2 is a possible D gene (5 bases). Trimming left V 2 bases short and J 1 base short, with 8 bases between. Germline CDR1 SGDLS, CDR2 YYNGEE. This CDR3 comprises 14 residues.

The V gene is TRBV19, the J gene TRBJ1-4; 9 bases are shared with TRBD1. The CDR3 totals 15 residues. With 3 bases clipped from V and 6 bases from J, the junction kept 5 bases outside the gene matches. Germline V lookup: CDR1 LNHDA, CDR2 SQIVND (reference sequence). CDR3 in DNA: TGTGCCAGTAGTATTAACCGGGACAGGGATGAAAAACTGTTTTTT. It yields the protein CASSINRDRDEKLFF.

The chain couples TRBV9 to TRBJ1-1; 8 bases map to TRBD1. Trimming took 3 bases from V and 5 from J; bases not matched to a gene: 6. The CDR3 is 14 residues long. Germline CDR1 reads SGDLS; CDR2 reads YYNGEE. The CDR3 DNA reads as TGTGCCAGCAGCGGTCGGGGACAGGCGACTGAAGCTTTCTTT. It specifies CASSGRGQATEAFF.

This clone was observed a single time. J is TRBJ2-5 and V is TRBV30, with a weak D call TRBD2 (5 bases). The CDR3 extends over 11 amino acids. Per germline, CDR1 GTSNPN and CDR2 SVGIG (reference sequence). The CDR3 is CASSSGETQYF. The CDR3 DNA reads TGTGCGTCCTCGTCGGGGGAGACCCAGTACTTC.

The chain couples TRBV19 to TRBJ2-2; D unresolved. Trimming pared 6 bases from V and 3 bases from J, leaving 5 bases between. The CDR3 sequence is 12 residues long. CDR1 and CDR2 from the germline V gene are LNHDA and SQIVND (reference sequence). CDR3 DNA sequence: TGTGCCAGTAGGAGGCACACCGGGGAGCTGTTTTTT. It is translated as CASRRHTGELFF. The whole variable domain, remainder taken from reference TRBV19 and TRBJ2-2, is DGGITQSPKYLFRKEGQNVTLSCEQNLNHDAMYWYRQDPGQGLRLIYYSQIVNDFQKGDIAEGYSVSREKKESFPLTVTSAQKNPTAFYLCASRRHTGELFFGEGSRLTVL.

This chain links TRBV5-1 with TRBJ1-1, with D possibly being TRBD1 (6 bases). This CDR3 contains 14 residues. Germline loops: CDR1 SGHRS, CDR2 YFSETQ. V lost 0 bases and J 4 bases, leaving 10 bases between the germline ends. Here the CDR3 DNA reads TGCGCCAGCAGCTTGGCAGGGGTCGGCACTGAAGCTTTCTTT. Translation: CASSLAGVGTEAFF.

This clone was counted a few times. This sequence joins TRBV19 and TRBJ1-1; D call uncertain. CDR3 length equals 13 residues. Trimming shortened V by 7 bases and J by 4 bases, and 13 bases separated the two germline ends. Germline V gives CDR1 LNHDA, CDR2 SQIVND (reference sequence). As DNA, the CDR3 is TGTGCCAGTAATGCTGGAGGAAGCACTGAAGCTTTCTTT. Translated: CASNAGGSTEAFF.

The chain couples TRBV7-2 to TRBJ2-7; D is perhaps TRBD2 (6 bases). This CDR3 comprises 14 residues. Trimming took 5 bases from V and 0 from J, leaving 11 bases between them. The germline gives CDR1 SGHTA, CDR2 FQGNSA. This chain's CDR3 is CASSRDFSSYEQYF. CDR3 nucleotide sequence: TGTGCCAGCAGCCGGGACTTCAGCTCCTACGAGCAGTACTTC.

The CDR3 reads CASQGWVNTEAFF. For the CDR3, the DNA is TGTGCCAGCCAGGGATGGGTGAACACTGAAGCTTTCTTT. The chain joins TRBV19 to TRBJ1-1, with D possibly matching TRBD1 (5 bases). The CDR3 contains 13 residues. V was clipped by 9 bases and J by 0 bases, with 11 bases between them. CDR1 and CDR2 (germline): LNHDA, SQIVND (reference sequence).

The rearrangement uses TRBV19 and TRBJ2-1; the match to TRBD1 covers 9 bases. Germline V gene lookup returns CDR1 LNHDA and CDR2 SQIVND (reference sequence). The V segment lost 10 bases and the J segment 3 bases; nucleotides outside the gene matches: 10. This CDR3 spans 15 amino acids. The CDR3 DNA reads as TGTGCCACTCTGGTCCGGGACAGGGACTACAATGAGCAGTTCTTC. It specifies CATLVRDRDYNEQFF.

The chain couples TRBV9 to TRBJ2-7, with 7 bases aligning to TRBD1. With 4 bases clipped from V and 5 bases from J, the junction kept 12 bases outside the gene matches. The CDR3 runs 15 residues. The germline V gene has CDR1 SGDLS and CDR2 YYNGEE. CDR3 loop: CASSPRRDSPDEQYF. The CDR3, as DNA: TGTGCCAGCAGCCCTCGCCGGGACAGCCCTGACGAGCAGTACTTC.

The V gene is TRBV19, the J gene TRBJ2-2; D unresolved. The V and J ends lost 7 bases and 7 bases respectively, with 10 bases between them. CDR1 is LNHDA, CDR2 SQIVND, per germline (reference sequence). The CDR3 totals 12 residues. The CDR3 region has the DNA TGTGCCAGTACTCAGGCCGGCGGGGAGCTGTTTTTT. It translates to CASTQAGGELFF.